This TCR beta chain was sequenced during a study of blood T cell repertoires in COVID-19. Study in general: COVID-19 samples collected from the United States, Italy and Spain covered acute and convalescent phases.

This CDR3 spans 15 amino acids. V trimming: 5 bases; J trimming: 1 base; junction bases outside the gene matches: 5. Germline V lookup: CDR1 MNHEY, CDR2 SMNVEV (reference sequence). Study processing details: Estimates of nucleated cell counts were drawn from the amplification of reference gene primers. Produced via immunoSEQ multiplex PCR; TCRdb's table is partial and in-frame only. V and J calls and clone size are as listed in that table; D and trimming were resolved from the DNA. The sample yields 87,000 or so clones, about four fifths seen once. This clone has more than one count but fewer than ten.

The chain uses TRBV27 and TRBJ1-2, with TRBD1 identical over 9 bases. Sequenced material: peripheral blood. This sequence originates from a woman in her seventies with acute or convalescent COVID-19. The CDR3 sequence: CASSPQDRGNYGYTF. The CDR3 DNA is TGTGCCAGCAGTCCGCAGGACAGGGGTAACTATGGCTACACCTTC.